This T cell receptor beta chain was profiled in a study of blood T cell repertoires in COVID-19. Study as a whole: The study drew acute and convalescent COVID-19 samples from the United States, Italy and Spain. PBMCs, B-cell-depleted T cells, or T cells provided the cDNA or gDNA that made up the material.

Profiling relied on immunoSEQ multiplex PCR, and the TCRdb table lists in-frame clones only, not all of them. This sample carries 200,000 to 250,000 clones, 83% of them seen once, and the ten largest clones take about 1.3%. Sequences were obtained from peripheral blood. The source of this sequence is a woman in her twenties or thirties with COVID-19, enrolled during active disease.

The CDR3 protein is CASSPLSGSGTKNIQYF. CDR3 in DNA: TGTGCCAGCAGCCCTTTATCAGGAAGCGGGACCAAAAACATTCAGTACTTC. The genes are TRBV14 and TRBJ2-4; the match to TRBD2 covers 7 bases. Trimming took 4 bases from V and 2 from J; bases not matched to a gene: 11. This CDR3 is 17 amino acids long. Germline loops: CDR1 SGHDN, CDR2 FVKESK.